A selection of T cell receptor beta chains follows, all from one sample in a study of regulatory T cells in long-lasting Graves disease. Each CDR3 protein gets one entry after TCRdb re-called the multiplex PCR reads with MiXCR. The table has 390,000 or so distinct CDR3 sequences, approximately 23% seen once; the top ten hold around 30%. Specimen: peripheral blood mononuclear cells (PBMCs), collected when the disease was refractory, from a patient treated with antithyroid drugs. The receptors here all came from a woman aged 40 to 50 with Graves disease. The CDR3 runs from the conserved cysteine through the conserved F or W. Fields, in order: V gene, clone size, J gene, D gene, CDR3 protein, CDR3 DNA. A D gene is named only where the DNA matches it firmly. The size entry is marked missing in some rows and otherwise reads once, few, many or a size class.

v_gene: TRBV28
abundance: many
j_gene: TRBJ2-7
d_gene: NA
CDR3aa: CASSFWRDSSYEQYF
CDR3nt: TGTGCCAGCAGTTTCTGGCGCGATAGCTCCTACGAGCAGTACTTC

v_gene: TRBV13
abundance: few
j_gene: TRBJ2-2
d_gene: TRBD2
CDR3aa: CASSGPNYSGYTGELFF
CDR3nt: TGTGCCAGCAGCGGGCCCAATTATAGCGGGTACACCGGGGAGCTGTTTTTT

v_gene: TRBV28
abundance: many
j_gene: TRBJ2-7
d_gene: NA
CDR3aa: CASSTPGVSYEQYF
CDR3nt: TGTGCCAGCAGCACCCCAGGCGTCTCCTACGAGCAGTACTTC

v_gene: TRBV27
abundance: many
j_gene: TRBJ1-1
d_gene: NA
CDR3aa: CASSLSIGFEAFF
CDR3nt: TGTGCCAGCAGTTTATCGATAGGCTTTGAAGCTTTCTTT

v_gene: TRBV15
abundance: many
j_gene: TRBJ2-3
d_gene: TRBD1
CDR3aa: CATSRIPGQEADTQYF
CDR3nt: TGTGCCACCAGCAGGATCCCGGGACAGGAGGCAGATACGCAGTATTTT

v_gene: TRBV10-3
abundance: NA
j_gene: TRBJ1-1
d_gene: NA
CDR3aa: CAISPDGGLKAFF
CDR3nt: TGTGCCATCAGTCCGGACGGTGGGTTAAAAGCTTTCTTT

v_gene: TRBV28
abundance: NA
j_gene: TRBJ2-1
d_gene: NA
CDR3aa: CASSPQYNEQFF
CDR3nt: TGTGCCAGCAGTCCACAGTACAATGAGCAGTTCTTC

v_gene: TRBV28
abundance: many
j_gene: TRBJ2-5
d_gene: TRBD2
CDR3aa: CASSLFSLWASGGETQYF
CDR3nt: TGTGCCAGCAGTTTATTTTCTCTTTGGGCTAGCGGGGGAGAGACCCAGTACTTC

v_gene: TRBV30
abundance: few
j_gene: TRBJ1-1
d_gene: NA
CDR3aa: CAWSGEGDRDAFF
CDR3nt: TGTGCCTGGAGTGGGGAGGGGGACCGGGACGCTTTCTTT

v_gene: TRBV28
abundance: few
j_gene: TRBJ2-3
d_gene: NA
CDR3aa: CASSFLAGMDTQYF
CDR3nt: TGTGCCAGCAGTTTTCTAGCAGGAATGGATACGCAGTATTTT

v_gene: TRBV29-1
abundance: many
j_gene: TRBJ1-2
d_gene: NA
CDR3aa: CSVENSANYGYTF
CDR3nt: TGCAGCGTTGAAAACTCTGCTAACTATGGCTACACCTTC

v_gene: TRBV28
abundance: few
j_gene: TRBJ2-7
d_gene: NA
CDR3aa: CASSLNPLAVYEQYF
CDR3nt: TGTGCCAGCAGTTTAAACCCTCTCGCCGTCTACGAGCAGTACTTC

v_gene: TRBV20-1
abundance: few
j_gene: TRBJ1-1
d_gene: TRBD1
CDR3aa: CSARGQAEAFF
CDR3nt: TGCAGTGCGAGGGGACAGGCTGAAGCTTTCTTT

v_gene: TRBV20-1
abundance: NA
j_gene: TRBJ2-2
d_gene: TRBD2
CDR3aa: CSAIPGTRAATGELFF
CDR3nt: TGCAGTGCTATACCTGGGACTAGAGCGGCCACCGGGGAGCTGTTTTTT

v_gene: TRBV27
abundance: NA
j_gene: TRBJ2-1
d_gene: TRBD2
CDR3aa: CASSPTLYQLAGGGDEQFF
CDR3nt: TGTGCCAGCAGCCCGACCCTTTACCAGCTAGCGGGAGGGGGGGATGAGCAGTTCTTC

v_gene: TRBV5-1
abundance: few
j_gene: TRBJ2-7
d_gene: NA
CDR3aa: CASSLLLGGQNEQYF
CDR3nt: TGCGCCAGCAGCTTGCTTCTGGGGGGCCAAAACGAGCAGTACTTC

v_gene: TRBV5-6
abundance: many
j_gene: TRBJ1-1
d_gene: NA
CDR3aa: CASSFRLTEAFF
CDR3nt: TGTGCCAGCAGCTTTCGACTCACTGAAGCTTTCTTT

v_gene: TRBV20-1
abundance: NA
j_gene: TRBJ1-5
d_gene: NA
CDR3aa: CSARVPGANQPQHF
CDR3nt: TGCAGTGCTAGAGTCCCGGGGGCCAATCAGCCCCAGCATTTT

v_gene: TRBV7-9
abundance: many
j_gene: TRBJ2-2
d_gene: TRBD2
CDR3aa: CASSLTSGPNTGELFF
CDR3nt: TGTGCCAGCAGCCTTACTAGCGGGCCCAACACCGGGGAGCTGTTTTTT

v_gene: TRBV15
abundance: many
j_gene: TRBJ2-5
d_gene: TRBD2
CDR3aa: CATSLGGSQETQYF
CDR3nt: TGTGCCACCAGCTTGGGCGGGAGCCAAGAGACCCAGTACTTC

v_gene: TRBV5-5
abundance: NA
j_gene: TRBJ2-5
d_gene: TRBD1
CDR3aa: CASSWGQTQETQYF
CDR3nt: TGTGCCAGCAGCTGGGGACAGACCCAAGAGACCCAGTACTTC

v_gene: TRBV20-1
abundance: many
j_gene: TRBJ2-5
d_gene: NA
CDR3aa: CSAGPGETQYF
CDR3nt: TGCAGTGCTGGCCCAGGGGAGACCCAGTACTTC

v_gene: TRBV5-5
abundance: many
j_gene: TRBJ2-2
d_gene: NA
CDR3aa: CASSLGSGRNTGELFF
CDR3nt: TGTGCCAGCAGCTTGGGGAGTGGGAGGAACACCGGGGAGCTGTTTTTT

v_gene: TRBV4-1
abundance: NA
j_gene: TRBJ1-5
d_gene: NA
CDR3aa: CASSQALQGQPQHF
CDR3nt: TGCGCCAGCAGCCAAGCCCTACAAGGTCAGCCCCAGCATTTT

v_gene: TRBV7-8
abundance: many
j_gene: TRBJ2-2
d_gene: TRBD1
CDR3aa: CASSSDRGGESGELFF
CDR3nt: TGTGCCAGCAGCTCCGACAGGGGCGGGGAGTCCGGGGAGCTGTTTTTT

v_gene: TRBV6-9
abundance: many
j_gene: TRBJ2-6
d_gene: NA
CDR3aa: CASSYRADPALTF
CDR3nt: TGTGCCAGCAGTTACCGGGCAGACCCTGCCCTGACTTTC

v_gene: TRBV29-1
abundance: many
j_gene: TRBJ1-1
d_gene: NA
CDR3aa: CSVAGITEAFF
CDR3nt: TGCAGCGTTGCCGGGATCACTGAAGCTTTCTTT

v_gene: TRBV25-1
abundance: NA
j_gene: TRBJ1-1
d_gene: NA
CDR3aa: CASSEGHMNTEAFF
CDR3nt: TGTGCCAGCAGTGAGGGACACATGAACACTGAAGCTTTCTTT

v_gene: TRBV28
abundance: NA
j_gene: TRBJ2-4
d_gene: NA
CDR3aa: CASSMNRGFRGKNIQYF
CDR3nt: TGTGCCAGCAGTATGAACCGGGGTTTCAGGGGCAAAAACATTCAGTACTTC

v_gene: TRBV11-2
abundance: NA
j_gene: TRBJ1-1
d_gene: NA
CDR3aa: CASSLEELGIFVMNTEAFF
CDR3nt: TGTGCCAGCAGCTTAGAAGAGTTAGGCATTTTCGTCATGAACACTGAAGCTTTCTTT

v_gene: TRBV18
abundance: NA
j_gene: TRBJ1-5
d_gene: NA
CDR3aa: CASSNGGGQPQHF
CDR3nt: TGTGCCAGCTCTAACGGAGGGGGTCAGCCCCAGCATTTT

v_gene: TRBV11-2
abundance: NA
j_gene: TRBJ2-1
d_gene: TRBD2
CDR3aa: CASSLVAGLSYNEQFF
CDR3nt: TGTGCCAGCAGCTTGGTAGCGGGGCTCTCCTACAATGAGCAGTTCTTC

v_gene: TRBV11-2
abundance: NA
j_gene: TRBJ2-5
d_gene: TRBD2
CDR3aa: CASSPLLAGDETQYF
CDR3nt: TGTGCCAGCAGCCCCCTCTTAGCGGGTGATGAGACCCAGTACTTC

v_gene: TRBV7-9
abundance: NA
j_gene: TRBJ2-5
d_gene: NA
CDR3aa: CASSFGGVGETQYF
CDR3nt: TGTGCCAGCAGCTTCGGGGGAGTAGGTGAGACCCAGTACTTC

v_gene: TRBV7-2
abundance: few
j_gene: TRBJ2-5
d_gene: NA
CDR3aa: CASSLSRGWGGTQYF
CDR3nt: TGTGCCAGCAGCTTATCCCGGGGCTGGGGAGGGACCCAGTACTTC

v_gene: TRBV29-1
abundance: few
j_gene: TRBJ2-3
d_gene: TRBD2
CDR3aa: CSVGGWASGLKDTQYF
CDR3nt: TGCAGCGTTGGCGGCTGGGCTAGCGGGTTAAAGGATACGCAGTATTTT

v_gene: TRBV7-9
abundance: NA
j_gene: TRBJ2-2
d_gene: TRBD2
CDR3aa: CASSLEGWLADNTGELFF
CDR3nt: TGTGCCAGCAGCTTAGAAGGCTGGCTAGCGGACAACACCGGGGAGCTGTTTTTT

v_gene: TRBV19
abundance: NA
j_gene: TRBJ2-7
d_gene: TRBD1
CDR3aa: CASSIDDTGGGYEQYF
CDR3nt: TGTGCCAGTAGTATAGACGACACAGGGGGTGGCTACGAGCAGTACTTC

v_gene: TRBV6-1
abundance: many
j_gene: TRBJ2-7
d_gene: TRBD1
CDR3aa: CASRQGTYEQYF
CDR3nt: TGTGCCAGCCGACAGGGGACCTACGAGCAGTACTTC

v_gene: TRBV7-3
abundance: NA
j_gene: TRBJ2-3
d_gene: NA
CDR3aa: CASSSGNLNTQYF
CDR3nt: TGTGCCAGCAGCTCAGGGAACCTCAATACGCAGTATTTT

v_gene: TRBV19
abundance: NA
j_gene: TRBJ2-5
d_gene: NA
CDR3aa: CASSTDYGETQYF
CDR3nt: TGTGCCAGTAGTACGGACTACGGGGAGACCCAGTACTTC